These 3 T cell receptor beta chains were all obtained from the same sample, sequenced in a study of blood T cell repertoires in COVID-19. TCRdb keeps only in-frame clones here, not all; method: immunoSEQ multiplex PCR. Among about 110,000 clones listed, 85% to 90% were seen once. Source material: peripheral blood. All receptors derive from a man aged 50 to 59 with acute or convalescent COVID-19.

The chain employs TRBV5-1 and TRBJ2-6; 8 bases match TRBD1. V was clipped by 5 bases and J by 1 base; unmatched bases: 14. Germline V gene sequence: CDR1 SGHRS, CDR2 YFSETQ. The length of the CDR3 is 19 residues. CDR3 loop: CASSPQGAFYGSGANVLTF. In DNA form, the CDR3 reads TGCGCCAGCAGTCCCCAGGGGGCCTTCTATGGGTCTGGGGCCAACGTCCTGACTTTC.

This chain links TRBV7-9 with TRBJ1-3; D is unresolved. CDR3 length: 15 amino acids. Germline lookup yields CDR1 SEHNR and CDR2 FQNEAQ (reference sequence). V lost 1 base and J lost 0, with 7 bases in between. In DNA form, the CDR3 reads TGTGCCAGCAGCTTAGAGTCAGGCTCTGGAAACACCATATATTTT. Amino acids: CASSLESGSGNTIYF.

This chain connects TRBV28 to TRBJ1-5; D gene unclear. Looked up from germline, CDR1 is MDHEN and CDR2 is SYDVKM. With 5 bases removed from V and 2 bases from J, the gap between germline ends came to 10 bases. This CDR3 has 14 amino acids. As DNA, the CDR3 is TGTGCCAGCAGTCCCTGGCAAGGCAATCAGCCCCAGCATTTT. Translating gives CASSPWQGNQPQHF.